This record looks at one TCR beta chain sequence and its context. This sample stems from a study of blood T cell repertoires in COVID-19. Study-wide context: The cDNA or gDNA used as material had been derived from T cells, B-cell-depleted T cells, or PBMCs.

Looked up from germline, CDR1 is MNHEY and CDR2 is SVGAGI. V trimming: 10 bases; J trimming: 6 bases; junction bases outside the gene matches: 6. The CDR3 covers 12 residues. Some clones are missing from TCRdb's copy, which holds only in-frame ones; the method was immunoSEQ multiplex PCR. The table shows 75,000 to 95,000 clones, with roughly nine tenths occurring only once. The clonotype originates from a man in his 60s with acute or convalescent COVID-19. The rearrangement links TRBV6-5 to TRBJ2-5, with 9 bases identical to TRBD1. The material sequenced was peripheral blood. As DNA, the CDR3 is TGTGCCACTAGGACAGGGGTGAAGACCCAGTACTTC. Translated: CATRTGVKTQYF.